Listed here are 25 T cell receptor beta chains from one sample, sequenced in a study of CD8+ T cells in alopecia areata. Extracted from the samples, RNA was reverse transcribed into cDNA to serve as the sequencing template. This table comes from immunoSEQ multiplex PCR, and its TCRdb copy is limited to in-frame clones, with some not included. Here the sample spans roughly 150,000 clones, under 60% being singletons. The source was CD8+ T cells sorted from blood, collected at week 0. All receptors come from a human donor with alopecia areata.

V is TRBV30 and J is TRBJ2-1; tentative D call: TRBD1 (5 bases). Germline V CDR1 and CDR2: GTSNPN, SVGIG (reference sequence). The CDR3 contains 11 residues. With 5 bases removed from V and 10 bases from J, the gap between germline ends came to 12 bases. The CDR3 DNA follows: TGTGCCTGGGCAGGGATCAGGGAGCAGTTCTTC. Translated, it gives CAWAGIREQFF.

The J gene is TRBJ2-2, the V gene TRBV5-1; possibly TRBD1 for D (5 bases). Germline CDR1 is SGHRS and CDR2 is YFSETQ. The CDR3 sequence is 16 residues long. V shed 1 base and J shed 1 base, with 11 bases lying between them. This CDR3 reads CASSLFADKNTGELFF. As DNA, the CDR3 is TGCGCCAGCAGCTTGTTTGCGGACAAGAACACCGGGGAGCTGTTTTTT.

For this clone: A read error may account for a junction end that differs from germline. The chain is built from TRBV30 and TRBJ2-2, with 8 bases fitting TRBD2. This CDR3 contains 14 residues. Germline lookup yields CDR1 GTSNPN and CDR2 SVGIG (reference sequence). CDR3 nucleotides: TGTGCCTTGAGTATCGGGGGGGCTGCCGGGGAGCTGTTTTTT. This sequence encodes CALSIGGAAGELFF.

This chain joins TRBV4-3 and TRBJ2-7; 8 positions match TRBD1. Germline CDR1 LGHNA, CDR2 YSLEER. CDR3 length: 15 residues. The trim removed 0 bases at V and 0 bases at J, leaving 1 base unmatched. The CDR3 DNA reads TGCGCCAGCAGCCAAGACGGGACAGGCTCCTACGAGCAGTACTTC. It translates to CASSQDGTGSYEQYF.

This clone was found a few times. V and J are TRBV2 and TRBJ2-7; 10 bases map to TRBD2. The CDR3 is 13 residues long. Germline V gene sequence: CDR1 SNHLY, CDR2 FYNNEI. The trim removed 4 bases at V and 5 bases at J, leaving 2 bases unmatched. In nucleotides, the CDR3 is TGTGCCAGCAGTGCCCTAGCGGGGGACGAGCAGTACTTC. Amino acid sequence: CASSALAGDEQYF.

The count of this clone is one. The CDR3: CAWSVSEGTEAFF. The CDR3 nucleotides read TGTGCCTGGAGTGTGTCTGAGGGGACTGAAGCTTTCTTT. The chain employs TRBV30 and TRBJ1-1, with D perhaps matching TRBD1 (5 bases). The CDR3 has 13 amino acids. Trimming shortened V by 0 bases and J by 5 bases, and 10 bases separated the two germline ends. Germline V gene sequence: CDR1 GTSNPN, CDR2 SVGIG (reference sequence).

The chain employs TRBV13 and TRBJ2-5, with TRBD2 identical over 8 bases. The CDR3 loop spans 14 amino acids. Germline V gene sequence: CDR1 PRHDT, CDR2 FYEKMQ (reference sequence). Trimming cost V 5 bases and J 4 bases; bases outside gene matches: 6. CDR3 region: CASSPPGGGETQYF. For the CDR3, the DNA is TGTGCCAGCAGCCCCCCCGGGGGGGGAGAGACCCAGTACTTC.

This clone was observed a handful of times. The chain uses TRBV6-6 and TRBJ1-1; weak D call: TRBD1 (5 bases). The CDR3 is 13 residues long. The V gene's germline CDR1 is MNHNY and CDR2 SVGAGI (reference sequence). Trimming took off 5 bases at V and 1 base at J, with 8 bases between the two ends. The CDR3 nucleotides are TGTGCCAGCAGTCTCGGACAGAACACTGAAGCTTTCTTT. Translating gives CASSLGQNTEAFF.

The chain joins TRBV27 to TRBJ1-1; D is ambiguous. The CDR3 runs 13 residues. V was shortened by 3 bases and J by 1 base, with 6 bases between the two germline ends. Germline V gives CDR1 MNHEY, CDR2 SMNVEV (reference sequence). The CDR3 loop is CASSFAKNTEAFF. In nucleotides, the CDR3 is TGTGCCAGCAGTTTCGCCAAGAACACTGAAGCTTTCTTT.

This clone came up a few times. The CDR3 region has the DNA TGTGCCAGCAGTGAATATGACGGAAGCGAGCAGTACTTC. It yields the protein CASSEYDGSEQYF. The rearrangement uses TRBV25-1 and TRBJ2-7; unclear D gene. The CDR3 is 13 amino acids. Germline assignment: CDR1 MGHDK and CDR2 SYGVNS. With 0 bases removed from V and 6 bases from J, the gap between germline ends came to 9 bases.

The rearrangement joins TRBV4-3 to TRBJ1-4; tentative D call: TRBD1 (6 bases). CDR1 and CDR2 from the germline V gene are LGHNA and YSLEER. V was cut by 0 bases and J by 8 bases, with 19 bases left in between. This CDR3 has 17 amino acids. The CDR3 nucleotides read TGCGCCAGCAGCCAAGAAGTGCCGGGGGGCGGTCCGGAAAAACTGTTTTTT. Its protein product is CASSQEVPGGGPEKLFF.

The chain links TRBV6-5 to TRBJ2-2; D is undetermined. Trimming shortened V by 2 bases and J by 7 bases, and 8 bases separated the two germline ends. This CDR3 contains 13 residues. CDR1 is MNHEY and CDR2 is SVGAGI in the germline V gene. The DNA of the CDR3 is TGTGCCAGCAGTTACACGGCCGACGGGGAGCTGTTTTTT. Its protein product is CASSYTADGELFF.

The chain couples TRBV29-1 to TRBJ2-1, with D possibly matching TRBD2 (6 bases). This CDR3 contains 13 residues. Deletions cut 3 bases from V and 6 bases from J, with 12 bases between. Germline CDR1 and CDR2: SQVTM and ANQGSEA. The DNA for the CDR3 is TGCAGCGTTGAGGCCTGGGGAGGCAATGAGCAGTTCTTC. It codes for CSVEAWGGNEQFF.

The CDR3 reads CASSELTGMNTEAFF. The CDR3 DNA reads as TGTGCCAGCAGCGAATTGACCGGCATGAACACTGAAGCTTTCTTT. This chain uses TRBV9 with TRBJ1-1; D call uncertain. This CDR3 contains 15 residues. Germline V gene lookup returns CDR1 SGDLS and CDR2 YYNGEE. V was cut by 3 bases and J by 0 bases, with 12 bases left in between.

This clone showed up just a few times. The chain employs TRBV13 and TRBJ2-4; the match to TRBD2 covers 7 bases. V shed 6 bases, J shed 0 bases, and the junction held 8 bases outside the gene matches. The CDR3 runs 16 residues. CDR1 and CDR2 (germline): PRHDT, FYEKMQ (reference sequence). The CDR3 region has the DNA TGTGCCAGCAGTTTCCGAGGGGAGGGAGCCAAAAACATTCAGTACTTC. It encodes CASSFRGEGAKNIQYF.

The chain carries TRBV30 and TRBJ2-6; no definite D call. Germline-derived CDR1 and CDR2 are GTSNPN and SVGIG (reference sequence). Trimming took off 4 bases at V and 4 bases at J, with 5 bases between the two ends. This CDR3 region has 12 residues. CDR3 amino acids: CAWNLGANVLTF. CDR3 DNA: TGTGCCTGGAACCTAGGGGCCAACGTCCTGACTTTC.

This clone was observed a handful of times. J is TRBJ2-6 and V is TRBV21-1; the table's D call of TRBD1 was not tested on the DNA. TRBV21-1 is a recognized pseudogene. This CDR3 comprises 19 residues. CDR3 sequence reads: CASSNKSGQGSPGANVLTF. The CDR3 DNA reads TGTGCCAGCAGCAATAAATCCGGACAGGGGAGCCCTGGGGCCAACGTCCTGACTTTC.

The rearrangement uses TRBV5-1 and TRBJ2-7; D ambiguous. This CDR3 is 15 amino acids long. V dropped 0 bases and J dropped 4 bases, with 14 bases sitting between them. Per the germline V gene, CDR1 is SGHRS and CDR2 is YFSETQ. The CDR3 reads CASSLARGPGYEQYF. For the CDR3, the DNA is TGCGCCAGCAGCTTGGCCAGAGGTCCCGGGTACGAGCAGTACTTC. The full variable domain, completed using reference TRBV5-1 and TRBJ2-7, is KAGVTQTPRYLIKTRGQQVTLSCSPISGHRSVSWYQQTPGQGLQFLFEYFSETQRNKGNFPGRFSGRQFSNSRSEMNVSTLELGDSALYLCASSLARGPGYEQYFGPGTRLTVT.

The V call is TRBV4-3, the J call TRBJ2-7; 8 bases map to TRBD2. CDR1 and CDR2 (germline): LGHNA, YSLEER. The CDR3 sequence is 15 residues long. J lost 2 bases, V lost 1 base, and 4 bases had no gene match. The CDR3 DNA reads as TGCGCCAGCAGCCAAGGCTCAGCGGGGGCCTACGAGCAGTACTTC. Translation gives CASSQGSAGAYEQYF.

This chain uses TRBV10-3 with TRBJ1-1; 7 bases align to TRBD1. Trimming at V came to 6 bases and at J to 3 bases, leaving 4 bases not matched to a gene. This CDR3 has 13 amino acids. The germline V gene has CDR1 ENHRY and CDR2 SYGVKD. The DNA for the CDR3 is TGTGCCATCAGAGACAGGGAAGACACTGAAGCTTTCTTT. Encoded protein: CAIRDREDTEAFF.

The V gene is TRBV27, the J gene TRBJ1-1; D gene ambiguous. Trimming took off 6 bases at V and 3 bases at J, with 11 bases between the two ends. CDR1 is MNHEY, CDR2 SMNVEV, per germline (reference sequence). The CDR3 length is 13 residues. The CDR3 DNA reads TGTGCCAGCAGGGAGGCCCCGGACACTGAAGCTTTCTTT. It yields the protein CASREAPDTEAFF.

This clone has just a few counts. The same CDR3 can be traced to other DNA sequences in this sample. The CDR3 region is CASSLGNTEAFF. The DNA for the CDR3 is TGTGCCAGCAGTTTAGGAAACACTGAAGCTTTCTTT. This sequence joins TRBV27 and TRBJ1-1; D unresolved. The CDR3 has 12 residues. V was trimmed by 2 bases and J by 2 bases, leaving 3 bases between them. Germline CDR1 and CDR2: MNHEY and SMNVEV (reference sequence).

The gene calls are TRBV15 and TRBJ2-2; perhaps TRBD1 as D (5 bases). This CDR3 spans 14 amino acids. Germline values: CDR1 LNHNV, CDR2 YYDKDF (reference sequence). Between the trimmed V and J ends, which lost 2 bases and 7 bases, there was a span of 11 bases. The CDR3 protein is CATSRQGVSGELFF. CDR3 nucleotides: TGTGCCACCAGCAGACAGGGCGTAAGCGGGGAGCTGTTTTTT. The variable domain in full, completed from reference TRBV15 and TRBJ2-2, reads DAMVIQNPRYQVTQFGKPVTLSCSQTLNHNVMYWYQQKSSQAPKLLFHYYDKDFNNEADTPDNFQSRRPNTSFCFLDIRSPGLGDTAMYLCATSRQGVSGELFFGEGSRLTVL.

A few counts support this clone. This sequence joins TRBV29-1 and TRBJ2-5, with 8 bases matching TRBD1. The CDR3 contains 14 residues. Trimming removed 4 bases from V and 4 bases from J; junction bases left unmatched: 8. Germline assignment: CDR1 SQVTM and CDR2 ANQGSEA. CDR3 nucleotides: TGCAGCGTTGCCCCAGGGACAGGCGGAGAGACCCAGTACTTC. This encodes CSVAPGTGGETQYF.

The rearrangement joins TRBV7-2 to TRBJ1-1; the D gene is possibly TRBD1 (5 bases). Looked up from germline, CDR1 is SGHTA and CDR2 is FQGNSA. This CDR3 is built from 14 residues. Trimming cost V 5 bases and J 0 bases, with 10 bases left between them. CDR3 DNA: TGTGCCAGCAGCCTCAGACAGATGAACACTGAAGCTTTCTTT. Its translation: CASSLRQMNTEAFF.